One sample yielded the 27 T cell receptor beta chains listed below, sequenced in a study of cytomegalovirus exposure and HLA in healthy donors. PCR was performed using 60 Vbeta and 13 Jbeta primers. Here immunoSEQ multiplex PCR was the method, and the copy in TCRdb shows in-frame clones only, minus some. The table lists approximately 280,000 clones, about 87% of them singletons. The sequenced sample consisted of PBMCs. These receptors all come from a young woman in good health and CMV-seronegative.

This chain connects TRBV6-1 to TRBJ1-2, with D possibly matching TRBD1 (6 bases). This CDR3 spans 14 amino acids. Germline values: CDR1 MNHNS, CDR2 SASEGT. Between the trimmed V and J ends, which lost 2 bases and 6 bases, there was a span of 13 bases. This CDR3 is CASSEYNRADGYTF. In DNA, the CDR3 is TGTGCCAGCAGTGAATATAACAGGGCAGATGGCTACACCTTC.

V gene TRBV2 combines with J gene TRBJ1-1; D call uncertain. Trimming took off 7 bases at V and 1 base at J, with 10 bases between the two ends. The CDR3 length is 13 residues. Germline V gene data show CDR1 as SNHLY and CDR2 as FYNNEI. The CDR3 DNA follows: TGTGCCAGCACTTCCTCAGGGAACACTGAAGCTTTCTTT. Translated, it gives CASTSSGNTEAFF.

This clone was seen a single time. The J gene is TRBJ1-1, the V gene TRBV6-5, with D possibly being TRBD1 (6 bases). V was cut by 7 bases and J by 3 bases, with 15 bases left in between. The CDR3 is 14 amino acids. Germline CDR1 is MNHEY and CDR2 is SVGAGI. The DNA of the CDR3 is TGTGCCAGCATCGGGACACCGAGGTACACTGAAGCTTTCTTT. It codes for CASIGTPRYTEAFF.

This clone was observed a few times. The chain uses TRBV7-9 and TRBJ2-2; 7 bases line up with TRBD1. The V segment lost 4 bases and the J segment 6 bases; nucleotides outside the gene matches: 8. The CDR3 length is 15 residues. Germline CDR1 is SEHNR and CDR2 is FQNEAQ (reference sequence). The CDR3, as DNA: TGTGCCAGCAGCTGGGAGACAGGGATATCCGGGGAGCTGTTTTTT. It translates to CASSWETGISGELFF.

The CDR3 DNA sequence: TGTGCCAGCAGCCCCTCCACCTTCTCCGGTTCACCCCTCCACTTT. Its translation is CASSPSTFSGSPLHF. The chain links TRBV7-3 to TRBJ1-6; D gene unclear. Germline-derived CDR1 and CDR2 are SGHTA and FQGTGA. The V and J ends lost 5 bases and 9 bases respectively, with 17 bases between them. This CDR3 has 15 amino acids.

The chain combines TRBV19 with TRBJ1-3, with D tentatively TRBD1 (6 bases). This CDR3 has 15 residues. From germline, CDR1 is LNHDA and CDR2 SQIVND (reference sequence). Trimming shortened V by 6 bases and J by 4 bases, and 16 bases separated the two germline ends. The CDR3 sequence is CASRPGQQLGNTIYF. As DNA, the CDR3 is TGTGCCAGTAGACCTGGACAGCAACTAGGAAACACCATATATTTT.

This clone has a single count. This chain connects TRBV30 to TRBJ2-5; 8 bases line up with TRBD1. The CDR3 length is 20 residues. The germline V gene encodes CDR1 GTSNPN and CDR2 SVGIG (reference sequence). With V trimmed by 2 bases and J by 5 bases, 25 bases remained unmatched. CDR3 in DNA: TGTGCCTGGAGTTCCCTCAGAGTACAGGGGGTTGAGGGCTCCAAGGAGACCCAGTACTTC. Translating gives CAWSSLRVQGVEGSKETQYF.

This chain's CDR3 is CATQESRGNTQYF. The CDR3 nucleotides are TGTGCCACACAGGAGAGCAGGGGTAATACGCAGTATTTT. This chain joins TRBV19 and TRBJ2-3; weak D call: TRBD1 (6 bases). V was cut by 10 bases and J by 7 bases, with 18 bases left in between. From germline, CDR1 is LNHDA and CDR2 SQIVND (reference sequence). The CDR3 sequence is 13 residues long.

The CDR3 is CASSEQNGQGGAGELFF. The DNA for the CDR3 is TGTGCCAGCAGTGAACAAAACGGACAGGGCGGGGCCGGGGAGCTGTTTTTT. The chain carries TRBV25-1 and TRBJ2-2; TRBD1 aligns across 8 bases. The CDR3 sequence is 17 residues long. Germline-derived CDR1 and CDR2 are MGHDK and SYGVNS. V lost 2 bases and J lost 6; bases outside the gene matches: 11.

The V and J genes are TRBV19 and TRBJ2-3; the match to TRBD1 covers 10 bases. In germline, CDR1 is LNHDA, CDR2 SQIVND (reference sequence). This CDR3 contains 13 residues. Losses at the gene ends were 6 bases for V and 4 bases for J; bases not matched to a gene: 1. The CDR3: CASRGQGADTQYF. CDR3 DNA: TGTGCCAGTAGAGGACAGGGGGCAGATACGCAGTATTTT.

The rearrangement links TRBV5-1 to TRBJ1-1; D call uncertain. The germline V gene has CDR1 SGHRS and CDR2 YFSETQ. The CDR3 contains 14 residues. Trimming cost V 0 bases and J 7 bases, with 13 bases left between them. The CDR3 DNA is TGCGCCAGCAGCTTGGAGGTCGCCGGGGATGAAGCTTTCTTT. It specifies CASSLEVAGDEAFF.

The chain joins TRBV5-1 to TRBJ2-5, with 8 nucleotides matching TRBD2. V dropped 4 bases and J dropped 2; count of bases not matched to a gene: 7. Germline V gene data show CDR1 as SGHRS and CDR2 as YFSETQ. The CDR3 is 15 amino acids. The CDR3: CASSDVGTRQETQYF. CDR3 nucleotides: TGCGCCAGCAGCGATGTTGGGACTAGACAAGAGACCCAGTACTTC.

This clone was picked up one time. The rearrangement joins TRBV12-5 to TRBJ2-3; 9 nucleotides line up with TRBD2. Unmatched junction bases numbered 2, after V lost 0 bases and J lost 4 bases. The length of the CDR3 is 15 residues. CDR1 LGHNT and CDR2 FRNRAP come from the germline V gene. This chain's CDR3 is CASGLVGGGADTQYF. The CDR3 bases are TGTGCTAGTGGTTTGGTCGGCGGGGGGGCAGATACGCAGTATTTT.

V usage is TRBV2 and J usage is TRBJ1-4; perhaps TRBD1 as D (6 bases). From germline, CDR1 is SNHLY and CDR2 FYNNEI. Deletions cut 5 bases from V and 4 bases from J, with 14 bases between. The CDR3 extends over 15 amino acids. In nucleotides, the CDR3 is TGTGCCAGCAGTCGCCAAGCAGGGGTTAATGAAAAACTGTTTTTT. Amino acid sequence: CASSRQAGVNEKLFF. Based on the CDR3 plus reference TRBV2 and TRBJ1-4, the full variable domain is EPEVTQTPSHQVTQMGQEVILRCVPISNHLYFYWYRQILGQKVEFLVSFYNNEISEKSEIFDDQFSVERPDGSNFTLKIRSTKLEDSAMYFCASSRQAGVNEKLFFGSGTQLSVL.

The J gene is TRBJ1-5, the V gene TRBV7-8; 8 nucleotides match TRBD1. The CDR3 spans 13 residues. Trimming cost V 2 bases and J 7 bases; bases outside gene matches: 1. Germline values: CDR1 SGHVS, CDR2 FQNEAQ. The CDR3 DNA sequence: TGTGCCAGCAGCTTAACAGGGGGGCAGCCCCAGCATTTT. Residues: CASSLTGGQPQHF.

The CDR3, as DNA: TGTGCCAGCAGCGCGGGGGGCAGGGCCGGGGAGCTGTTTTTT. Protein sequence: CASSAGGRAGELFF. J is TRBJ2-2 and V is TRBV7-2; 8 nucleotides align to TRBD2. Trimming at V came to 5 bases and at J to 6 bases, leaving 5 bases not matched to a gene. CDR1 is SGHTA, CDR2 FQGNSA, per germline. This CDR3 comprises 14 residues.

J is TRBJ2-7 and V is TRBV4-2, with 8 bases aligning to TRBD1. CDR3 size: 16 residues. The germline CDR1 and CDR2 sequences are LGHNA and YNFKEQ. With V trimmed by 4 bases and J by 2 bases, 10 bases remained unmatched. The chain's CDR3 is CASSRSSGGLTYEQYF. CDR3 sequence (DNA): TGTGCCAGCAGCCGATCATCAGGGGGCCTCACCTACGAGCAGTACTTC.

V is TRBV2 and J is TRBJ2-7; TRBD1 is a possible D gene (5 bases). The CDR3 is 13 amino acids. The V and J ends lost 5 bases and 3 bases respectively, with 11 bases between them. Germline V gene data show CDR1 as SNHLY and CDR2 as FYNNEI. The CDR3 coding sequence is TGTGCCAGCAGTCGAGAACAGGTCTACGAGCAGTACTTC. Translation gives CASSREQVYEQYF.

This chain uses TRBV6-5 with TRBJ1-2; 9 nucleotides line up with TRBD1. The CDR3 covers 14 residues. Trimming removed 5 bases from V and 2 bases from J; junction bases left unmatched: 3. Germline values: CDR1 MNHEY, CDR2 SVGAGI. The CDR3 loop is CASSRDRANYGYTF. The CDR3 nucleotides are TGTGCCAGCAGTCGGGACAGGGCGAACTATGGCTACACCTTC.

The CDR3 is CASSYSGQGNTGELFF. CDR3 nucleotides: TGTGCCAGCAGTTACTCGGGGCAGGGGAACACCGGGGAGCTGTTTTTT. The chain is built from TRBV6-6 and TRBJ2-2, with D possibly TRBD1 on 5 matching bases. CDR1 MNHNY and CDR2 SVGAGI come from the germline V gene (reference sequence). CDR3 length: 16 residues. V was pared by 0 bases and J by 1 base, with 9 bases between.

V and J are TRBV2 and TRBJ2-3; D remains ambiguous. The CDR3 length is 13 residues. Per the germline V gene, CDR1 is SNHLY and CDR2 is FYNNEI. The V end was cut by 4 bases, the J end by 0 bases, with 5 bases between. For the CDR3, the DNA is TGTGCCAGCAGTGGGGCAAGCACAGATACGCAGTATTTT. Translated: CASSGASTDTQYF.

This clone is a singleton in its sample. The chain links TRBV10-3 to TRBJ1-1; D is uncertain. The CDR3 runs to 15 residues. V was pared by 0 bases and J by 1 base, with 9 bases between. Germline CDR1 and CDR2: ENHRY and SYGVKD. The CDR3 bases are TGTGCCATCAGTGAGTCGACGGGAAGGAACACTGAAGCTTTCTTT. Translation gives CAISESTGRNTEAFF.

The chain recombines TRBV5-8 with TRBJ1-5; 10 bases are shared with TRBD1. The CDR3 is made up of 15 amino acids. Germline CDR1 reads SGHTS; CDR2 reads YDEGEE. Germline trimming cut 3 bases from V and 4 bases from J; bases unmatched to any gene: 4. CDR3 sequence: CASSWGQGFNQPQHF. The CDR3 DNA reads TGTGCCAGCAGCTGGGGACAGGGGTTTAATCAGCCCCAGCATTTT.

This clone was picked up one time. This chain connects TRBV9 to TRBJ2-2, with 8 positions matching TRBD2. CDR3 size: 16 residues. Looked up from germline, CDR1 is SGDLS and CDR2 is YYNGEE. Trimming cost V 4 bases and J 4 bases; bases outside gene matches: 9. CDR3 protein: CASSLSGGWGTGELFF. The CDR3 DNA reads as TGTGCCAGCAGCTTGAGCGGGGGCTGGGGCACCGGGGAGCTGTTTTTT. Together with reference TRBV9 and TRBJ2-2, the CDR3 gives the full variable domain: DSGVTQTPKHLITATGQRVTLRCSPRSGDLSVYWYQQSLDQGLQFLIQYYNGEERAKGNILERFSAQQFPDLHSELNLSSLELGDSALYFCASSLSGGWGTGELFFGEGSRLTVL.

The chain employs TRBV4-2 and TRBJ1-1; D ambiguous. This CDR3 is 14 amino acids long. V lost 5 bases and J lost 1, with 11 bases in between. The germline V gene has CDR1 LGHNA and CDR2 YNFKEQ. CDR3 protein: CASSGSHANTEAFF. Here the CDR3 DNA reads TGTGCCAGCAGCGGTTCACACGCGAACACTGAAGCTTTCTTT.

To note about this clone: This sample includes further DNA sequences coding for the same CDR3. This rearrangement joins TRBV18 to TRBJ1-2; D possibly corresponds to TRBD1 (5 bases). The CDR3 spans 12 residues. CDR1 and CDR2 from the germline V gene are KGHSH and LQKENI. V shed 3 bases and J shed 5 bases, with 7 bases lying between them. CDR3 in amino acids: CASSPDSYGYTF. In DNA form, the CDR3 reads TGTGCCAGCTCACCTGACAGTTATGGCTACACCTTC.

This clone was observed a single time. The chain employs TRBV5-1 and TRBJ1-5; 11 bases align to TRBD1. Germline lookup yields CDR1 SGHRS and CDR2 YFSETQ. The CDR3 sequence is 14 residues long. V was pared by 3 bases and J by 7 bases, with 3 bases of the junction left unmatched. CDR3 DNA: TGCGCCAGCAGCTCCGGGACAGGGGGACAGCCCCAGCATTTT. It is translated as CASSSGTGGQPQHF.